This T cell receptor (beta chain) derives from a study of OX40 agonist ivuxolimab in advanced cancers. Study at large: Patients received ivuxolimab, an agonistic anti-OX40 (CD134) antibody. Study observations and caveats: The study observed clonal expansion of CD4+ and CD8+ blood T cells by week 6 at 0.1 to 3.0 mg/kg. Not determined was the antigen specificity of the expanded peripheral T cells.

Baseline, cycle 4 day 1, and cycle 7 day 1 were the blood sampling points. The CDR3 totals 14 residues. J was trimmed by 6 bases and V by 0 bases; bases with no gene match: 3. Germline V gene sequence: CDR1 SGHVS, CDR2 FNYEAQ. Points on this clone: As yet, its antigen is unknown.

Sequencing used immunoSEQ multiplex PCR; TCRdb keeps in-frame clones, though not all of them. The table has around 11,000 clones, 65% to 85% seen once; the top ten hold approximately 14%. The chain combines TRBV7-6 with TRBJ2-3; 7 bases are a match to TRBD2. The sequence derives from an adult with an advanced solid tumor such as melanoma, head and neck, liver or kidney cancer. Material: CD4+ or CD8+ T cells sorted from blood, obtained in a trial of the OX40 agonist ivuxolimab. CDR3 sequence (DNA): TGTGCCAGCAGCTTAGCGGGAGGGGAGGATACGCAGTATTTT. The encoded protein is CASSLAGGEDTQYF.